Below are 18 T cell receptor beta chains sequenced from a single sample in a study of cytomegalovirus exposure and HLA in healthy donors. In the PCR, 60 Vbeta and 13 Jbeta primers were used. Method: immunoSEQ multiplex PCR; TCRdb's copy keeps in-frame clones and lacks some. This table has approximately 170,000 clones, about three quarters appearing once. Material: PBMCs. The receptors shown here come from a woman in her thirties or forties in good health and CMV-seropositive.

The chain is built from TRBV28 and TRBJ2-2, with D maybe TRBD1 (6 bases). The V gene's germline CDR1 is MDHEN and CDR2 SYDVKM. The CDR3 has 16 amino acids. Deletions cut 6 bases from V and 0 bases from J, with 14 bases between. The CDR3 DNA sequence: TGTGCCAGCAGCAAGTGGGACACCCCGAACACCGGGGAGCTGTTTTTT. Amino acid sequence: CASSKWDTPNTGELFF.

This chain joins TRBV6-5 and TRBJ2-7; 7 bases match TRBD1. The CDR3 is 11 residues long. Germline CDR1 is MNHEY and CDR2 is SVGAGI. With V trimmed by 7 bases and J by 5 bases, 2 bases remained unmatched. The CDR3, as DNA: TGTGCCAGCACGACAGGGAACGAGCAGTACTTC. It translates to CASTTGNEQYF.

This clone has only a few counts. The chain uses TRBV7-9 and TRBJ1-5; 7 bases are shared with TRBD1. Germline assignment: CDR1 SEHNR and CDR2 FQNEAQ (reference sequence). Germline trimming cut 3 bases from V and 2 bases from J; bases unmatched to any gene: 1. The CDR3 loop spans 14 amino acids. The CDR3 reads CASSFTGGNQPQHF. CDR3 in DNA: TGTGCCAGCAGCTTTACAGGGGGCAATCAGCCCCAGCATTTT.

The chain couples TRBV7-8 to TRBJ2-7, with a tentative D call TRBD1 (5 bases). The CDR3 has 13 residues. The V gene's germline CDR1 is SGHVS and CDR2 FQNEAQ. V was cut by 1 base and J by 7 bases, with 11 bases left in between. The CDR3 DNA sequence: TGTGCCAGCAGCTTAGGTGACAAGGGGGAGCAGTACTTC. The encoded protein is CASSLGDKGEQYF. Drawing the rest from reference TRBV7-8 and TRBJ2-7, the complete variable domain is GAGVSQSPRYKVAKRGQDVALRCDPISGHVSLFWYQQALGQGPEFLTYFQNEAQLDKSGLPSDRFFAERPEGSVSTLKIQRTQQEDSAVYLCASSLGDKGEQYFGPGTRLTVT.

This sequence joins TRBV27 and TRBJ2-7; D may be TRBD1 (5 bases). Germline V gene sequence: CDR1 MNHEY, CDR2 SMNVEV (reference sequence). The CDR3 runs to 13 residues. V lost 3 bases, J lost 6 bases, and 12 bases lay in between. CDR3: CASSFTGSREQYF. In DNA form, the CDR3 reads TGTGCCAGCAGTTTTACAGGATCCCGCGAGCAGTACTTC.

This clone is a singleton in its sample. The rearrangement links TRBV4-3 to TRBJ1-6; the match to TRBD1 covers 8 bases. Germline values: CDR1 LGHNA, CDR2 YSLEER. The CDR3 has 15 residues. The J segment lost 10 bases and the V segment lost 1 base, leaving 6 bases of the junction unmatched. This CDR3 reads CASSQATGALSPLHF. In nucleotides, the CDR3 is TGCGCCAGCAGCCAAGCGACAGGGGCTCTCTCACCCCTCCACTTT.

This sequence joins TRBV16 and TRBJ2-7; D remains unclear. The CDR3 runs to 12 residues. V dropped 1 base and J dropped 4 bases, with 5 bases sitting between them. The germline CDR1 and CDR2 sequences are KGHSY and FQNENV. The CDR3 loop is CASSQYQYEQYF. DNA for the CDR3: TGTGCCAGCAGCCAATATCAGTACGAGCAGTACTTC.

The rearrangement uses TRBV6-5 and TRBJ1-1; a weak D match, TRBD1 (5 bases). Germline V gene lookup returns CDR1 MNHEY and CDR2 SVGAGI. CDR3 size: 14 residues. V shed 5 bases and J shed 4 bases, with 14 bases lying between them. CDR3 bases: TGTGCCAGCAGTCGACGGGGGGGGAGCACTGAAGCTTTCTTT. It is translated as CASSRRGGSTEAFF.

The genes are TRBV5-1 and TRBJ2-3, with 8 bases matching TRBD2. Germline V CDR1 and CDR2: SGHRS, YFSETQ. This CDR3 is built from 15 residues. V lost 0 bases, J lost 7 bases, and 7 bases stayed unmatched. Here the CDR3 DNA reads TGCGCCAGCAGCTTGGACACGAGCGGGGGAAATACGCAGTATTTT. It specifies CASSLDTSGGNTQYF.

The rearrangement joins TRBV7-9 to TRBJ1-2, with TRBD1 identical over 10 bases. J lost 8 bases, V lost 2 bases, and 8 bases had no gene match. There are 15 residues in the CDR3. Germline V gene lookup returns CDR1 SEHNR and CDR2 FQNEAQ (reference sequence). CDR3 sequence: CASSLSGTGAEGYTF. CDR3 coding DNA: TGTGCCAGCAGCTTAAGCGGGACAGGGGCTGAGGGCTACACCTTC.

The V call is TRBV5-1, the J call TRBJ2-7, with 14 bases aligning to TRBD2. J lost 2 bases, V lost 4 bases, and 2 bases had no gene match. CDR1 is SGHRS, CDR2 YFSETQ, per germline. The CDR3 covers 15 residues. In DNA, the CDR3 is TGCGCCAGCAGCGGGACTAGCGGGAGTGCCTACGAGCAGTACTTC. It codes for CASSGTSGSAYEQYF.

This clone has more than one count but fewer than ten. This sequence joins TRBV27 and TRBJ2-1; 7 bases match TRBD2. The V gene's germline CDR1 is MNHEY and CDR2 SMNVEV (reference sequence). There are 18 residues in the CDR3. Germline trimming cut 1 base from V and 0 bases from J; bases unmatched to any gene: 9. CDR3 nucleotides: TGTGCCAGCAGTTTATACCCTAGCGGACTAAGCTCCTACAATGAGCAGTTCTTC. This encodes CASSLYPSGLSSYNEQFF.

This sequence joins TRBV6-6 and TRBJ1-2; TRBD1 aligns across 7 bases. With V trimmed by 2 bases and J by 4 bases, 4 bases remained unmatched. Germline V gives CDR1 MNHNY, CDR2 SVGAGI (reference sequence). CDR3 length: 14 amino acids. CDR3 residues: CASSYGTDPYGYTF. The CDR3 nucleotides are TGTGCCAGCAGTTACGGGACAGACCCCTATGGCTACACCTTC.

The chain couples TRBV4-1 to TRBJ2-5, with TRBD2 matching 11 bases. The J call may be faulty, since TRBJ2-7 better matches the DNA end. This CDR3 contains 15 residues. Germline V gives CDR1 MGHRA, CDR2 YSYEKL. The CDR3 region has the DNA TGCGCCAGCAGCCAGCTACTAGCGGGAGAGTACGAGCAGTACTTC. It yields the protein CASSQLLAGEYEQYF.

To note about this clone: Because it lacks the conserved phenylalanine or tryptophan at the end, this CDR3 is likely a read error. This chain joins TRBV5-1 and TRBJ2-4; D is uncertain. Deletions cut 5 bases from V and 0 bases from J, with 9 bases between. The CDR3 has 14 amino acids. Germline V gene data show CDR1 as SGHRS and CDR2 as YFSETQ. Here the CDR3 DNA reads TGCGCCAGCAGAGACGACCTAGCCAAAAACATTCAGTACCTC. This translates into CASRDDLAKNIQYL.

About this clone: Compared with germline, one end of the junction differs, possibly owing to a read error. The chain combines TRBV14 with TRBJ1-2, with D hard to call. Germline-derived CDR1 and CDR2 are SGHDN and FVKESK. The CDR3 runs 14 residues. The CDR3 nucleotides are TGTGCCAGCAGCCAATCCCTCCAATTGTATGGCTGCACCTTC. Its protein is CASSQSLQLYGCTF.

The chain recombines TRBV7-9 with TRBJ2-4; maybe TRBD1 (7 bases). V was pared by 5 bases and J by 4 bases, with 18 bases between. This CDR3 comprises 16 residues. Per germline, CDR1 SEHNR and CDR2 FQNEAQ (reference sequence). The DNA for the CDR3 is TGTGCCAGCAGCGCTGGAGGGGGGACAGCTAAAAACATTCAGTACTTC. Protein sequence: CASSAGGGTAKNIQYF.

As DNA, the CDR3 is TGCGCCAGCAGCCTGGGGACAGGGGGAACCGAGCAGTACTTC. Translation gives CASSLGTGGTEQYF. The chain combines TRBV5-1 with TRBJ2-7; 11 nucleotides align to TRBD1. V was pared by 4 bases and J by 6 bases, with 6 bases of the junction left unmatched. Germline CDR1 SGHRS, CDR2 YFSETQ. The CDR3 consists of 14 residues.